Only a few counts were recorded for the clone carrying this T cell receptor beta chain. Its antigen is currently unknown. The source of the sample is a study of beta chain features in type 1 diabetes. CDR1 is SGHRS, CDR2 YFSETQ, per germline. CDR3 length: 13 amino acids. V lost 5 bases and J lost 10; bases outside the gene matches: 10. Expressed TCRB transcripts were sequenced because the isolated RNA had all been reverse transcribed beforehand. The data were produced by immunoSEQ multiplex PCR, yet TCRdb's version contains in-frame clones alone and is incomplete. The repertoire holds 300,000 or so clones, 7% to 10% seen once, with over 0.95% in the top ten. Overall study results and limits: For Type 1 diabetes patients, all four CD4+ subsets carried TCRB CDR3s that were moderately but significantly shorter.

The TCR originated in a man aged 30-40 years with type 1 diabetes. Sample: central memory CD4+ T cells from blood. V is TRBV5-1 and J is TRBJ1-1, with 8 positions matching TRBD1. The CDR3 reads CASSQQRTGRAFF. The CDR3 DNA follows: TGCGCCAGCAGTCAACAGAGGACAGGGAGAGCTTTCTTT.